This T cell receptor beta chain emerged from a study of T cell repertoires in cytomegalovirus infection (dated by TCRdb to the late 2010s). At the level of the whole study: Donor HLA type was relevant to the analysis, as public TCR beta signatures indicated carriage of CMV infection together with the matching HLA type.

There are many counts of this clonotype. Its recognized antigen is unknown. Per-base qualities were not stored, and no clone one base away is much larger. Study-wide conclusions, independent of this receptor: The ex vivo response was dominated by HLA-C-restricted CMV-specific TCR beta clonotypes, which also provided the single most frequent clonotype in two of eight donors. Cumulative frequency of public TCR beta family members discriminated carriers of CMV infection plus the relevant HLA type in this cohort and an independent approximately 350-donor cohort.

Trimming takes 6 bases from V and 3 bases from J, and the germline ends sit 12 bases apart. Inclusive of the bounding cysteine and phenylalanine, the CDR3 is 14 residues long. Of all the DNA, just the CDR3 is kept, 42 bases in frame from base 1. Sequenced using an Illumina HiSeq 1500. TCRdb applied fastp at Q25 and MiXCR to the public reads, then kept only in-frame beta chains. Rows with a matching CDR3 protein are joined into one entry that keeps the most common DNA and genes. This sample lists some 400,000 distinct CDR3 sequences; around a sixth were detected once. The ten largest clonotypes hold under 9% of the sample.

Specimen: PBMCs. The TCR was taken from a human donor in good health (CMV status not recorded). Some clones in this sample may be carry-over from other donors' samples. The chain employs TRBV12-3 or TRBV12-4 and TRBJ1-5; a weak D assignment points to TRBD1 (5 bases agree). The nucleotides are TGTGCCAGCAGCGCGACAGAACTCAATCAGCCCCAGCATTTT. Its protein is CASSATELNQPQHF.